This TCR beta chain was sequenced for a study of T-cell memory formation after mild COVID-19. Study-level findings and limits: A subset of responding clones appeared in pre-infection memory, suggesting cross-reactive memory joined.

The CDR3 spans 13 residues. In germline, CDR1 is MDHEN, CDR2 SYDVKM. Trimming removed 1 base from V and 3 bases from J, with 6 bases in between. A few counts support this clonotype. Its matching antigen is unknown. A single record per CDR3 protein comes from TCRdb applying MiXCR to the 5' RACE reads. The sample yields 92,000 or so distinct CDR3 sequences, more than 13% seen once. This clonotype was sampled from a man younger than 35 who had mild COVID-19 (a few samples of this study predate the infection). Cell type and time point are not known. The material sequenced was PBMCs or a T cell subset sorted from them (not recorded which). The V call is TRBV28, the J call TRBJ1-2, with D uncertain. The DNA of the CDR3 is TGTGCCAGCAGTTTATCGACTGACTATGGCTACACCTTC. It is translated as CASSLSTDYGYTF.